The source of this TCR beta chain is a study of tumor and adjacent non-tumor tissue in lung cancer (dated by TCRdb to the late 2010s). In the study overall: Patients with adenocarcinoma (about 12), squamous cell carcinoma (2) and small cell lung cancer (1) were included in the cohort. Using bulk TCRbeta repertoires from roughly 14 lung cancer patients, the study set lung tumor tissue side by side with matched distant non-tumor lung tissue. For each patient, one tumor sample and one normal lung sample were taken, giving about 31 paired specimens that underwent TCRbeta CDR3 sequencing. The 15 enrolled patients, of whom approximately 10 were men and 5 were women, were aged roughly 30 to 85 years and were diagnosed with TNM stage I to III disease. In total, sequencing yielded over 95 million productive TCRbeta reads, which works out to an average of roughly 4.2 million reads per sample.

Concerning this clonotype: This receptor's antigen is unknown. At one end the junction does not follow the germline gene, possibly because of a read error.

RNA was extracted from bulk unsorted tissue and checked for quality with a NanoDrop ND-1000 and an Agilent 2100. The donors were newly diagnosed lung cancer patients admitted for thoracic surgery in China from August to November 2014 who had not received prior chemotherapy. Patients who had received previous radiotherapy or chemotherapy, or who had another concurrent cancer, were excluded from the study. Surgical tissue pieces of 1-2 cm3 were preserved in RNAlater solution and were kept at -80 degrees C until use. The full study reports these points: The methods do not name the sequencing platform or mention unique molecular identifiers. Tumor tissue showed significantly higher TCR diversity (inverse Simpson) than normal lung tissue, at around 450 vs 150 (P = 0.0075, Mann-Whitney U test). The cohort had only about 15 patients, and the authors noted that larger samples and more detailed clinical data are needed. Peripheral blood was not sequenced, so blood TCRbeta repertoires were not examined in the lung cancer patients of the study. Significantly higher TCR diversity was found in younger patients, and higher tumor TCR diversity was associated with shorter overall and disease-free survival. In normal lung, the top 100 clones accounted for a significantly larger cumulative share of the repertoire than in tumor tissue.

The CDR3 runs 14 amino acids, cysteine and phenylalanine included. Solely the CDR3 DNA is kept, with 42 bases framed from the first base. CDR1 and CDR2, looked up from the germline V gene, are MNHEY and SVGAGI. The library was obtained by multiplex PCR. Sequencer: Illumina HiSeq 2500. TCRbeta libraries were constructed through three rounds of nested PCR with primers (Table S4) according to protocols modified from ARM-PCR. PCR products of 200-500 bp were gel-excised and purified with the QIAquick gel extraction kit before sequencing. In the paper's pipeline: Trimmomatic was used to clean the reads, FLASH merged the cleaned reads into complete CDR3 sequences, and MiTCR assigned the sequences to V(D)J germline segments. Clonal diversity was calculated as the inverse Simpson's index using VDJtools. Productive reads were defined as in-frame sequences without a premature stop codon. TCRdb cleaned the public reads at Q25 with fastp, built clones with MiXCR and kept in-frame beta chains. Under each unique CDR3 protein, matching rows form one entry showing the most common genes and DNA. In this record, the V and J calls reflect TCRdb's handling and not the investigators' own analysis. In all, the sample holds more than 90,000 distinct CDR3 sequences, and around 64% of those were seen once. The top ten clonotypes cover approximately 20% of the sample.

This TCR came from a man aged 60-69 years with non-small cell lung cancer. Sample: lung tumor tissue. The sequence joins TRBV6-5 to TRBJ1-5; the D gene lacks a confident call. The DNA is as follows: TGTGCCAGTACTCCTCGGTATAGCAATCAGCCCCAGCACTTT. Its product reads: CASTPRYSNQPQHF.